This entry describes one T cell receptor (beta chain). No antigen is known for it. The source of the sample is a study of response to subunit inactivated influenza vaccine. Germline lookup yields CDR1 GTSNPN and CDR2 SVGIG (reference sequence). The CDR3 consists of 15 residues. V was trimmed by 2 bases and J by 2 bases, leaving 16 bases between them. In TCRdb, the RT-PCR reads were re-called with MiXCR into one record per CDR3 protein. The sample consists of 500,000 to 600,000 distinct CDR3 sequences, roughly 12% of them appearing once. General study points: That few new T cells are recruited by each seasonal influenza vaccination was the authors' suggestion.

The sequence came from a man aged 50-59 years who received an inactivated influenza vaccine. The J gene is TRBJ2-7, the V gene TRBV30, with D possibly being TRBD1 or TRBD2 (5 bases each). The sequencing here drew on PBMCs from blood, taken on the day of vaccination. Written as DNA, the CDR3 is TGTGCCTGGAGTACCACCGGGGCAGGTACCTACGAGCAGTACTTC. It codes for CAWSTTGAGTYEQYF.